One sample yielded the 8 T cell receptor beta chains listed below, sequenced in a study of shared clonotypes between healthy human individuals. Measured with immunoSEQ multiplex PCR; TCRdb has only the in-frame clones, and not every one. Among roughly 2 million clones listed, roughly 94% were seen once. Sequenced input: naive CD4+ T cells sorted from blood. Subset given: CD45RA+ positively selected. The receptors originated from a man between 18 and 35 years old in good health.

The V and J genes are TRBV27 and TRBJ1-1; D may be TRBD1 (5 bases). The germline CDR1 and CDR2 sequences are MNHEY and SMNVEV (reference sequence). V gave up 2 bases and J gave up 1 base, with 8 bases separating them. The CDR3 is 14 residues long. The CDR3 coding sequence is TGTGCCAGCAGTTTACCCGGGACGAACACTGAAGCTTTCTTT. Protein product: CASSLPGTNTEAFF.

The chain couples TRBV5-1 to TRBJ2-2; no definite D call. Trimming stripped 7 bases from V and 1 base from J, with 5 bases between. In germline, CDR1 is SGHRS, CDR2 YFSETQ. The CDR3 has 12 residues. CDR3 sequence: CASDENTGELFF. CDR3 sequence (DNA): TGCGCCAGCGACGAGAACACCGGGGAGCTGTTTTTT. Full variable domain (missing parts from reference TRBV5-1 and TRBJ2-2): KAGVTQTPRYLIKTRGQQVTLSCSPISGHRSVSWYQQTPGQGLQFLFEYFSETQRNKGNFPGRFSGRQFSNSRSEMNVSTLELGDSALYLCASDENTGELFFGEGSRLTVL.

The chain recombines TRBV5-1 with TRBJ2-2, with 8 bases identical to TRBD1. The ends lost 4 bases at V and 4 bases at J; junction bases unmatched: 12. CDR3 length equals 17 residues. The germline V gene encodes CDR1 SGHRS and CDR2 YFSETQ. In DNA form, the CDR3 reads TGCGCCAGCAGCCCACTTATTGGACAGGGTGGCACCGGGGAGCTGTTTTTT. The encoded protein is CASSPLIGQGGTGELFF.

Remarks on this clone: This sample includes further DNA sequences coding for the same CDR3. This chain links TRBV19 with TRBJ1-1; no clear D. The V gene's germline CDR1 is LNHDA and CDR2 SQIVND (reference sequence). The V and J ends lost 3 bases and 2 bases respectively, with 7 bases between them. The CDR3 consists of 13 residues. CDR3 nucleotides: TGTGCCAGTAGTATCGAGCGCAACACTGAAGCTTTCTTT. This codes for CASSIERNTEAFF.

In DNA, the CDR3 is TGTGCCTGGGTTTCTGGGGGGTCGTCCTACGAGCAGTACTTC. Translating it yields CAWVSGGSSYEQYF. The chain joins TRBV30 to TRBJ2-7, with a weak D call TRBD2 (6 bases). The length of the CDR3 is 14 residues. In germline, CDR1 is GTSNPN, CDR2 SVGIG (reference sequence). V was shortened by 5 bases and J by 1 base, with 15 bases between the two germline ends.

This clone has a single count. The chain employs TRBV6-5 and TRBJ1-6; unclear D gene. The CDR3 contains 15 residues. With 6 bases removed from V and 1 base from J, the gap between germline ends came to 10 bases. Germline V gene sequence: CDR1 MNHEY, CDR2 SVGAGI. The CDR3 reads CASSRGRSYNSPLHF. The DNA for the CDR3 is TGTGCCAGCAGCAGAGGGCGGTCCTATAATTCACCCCTCCACTTT.

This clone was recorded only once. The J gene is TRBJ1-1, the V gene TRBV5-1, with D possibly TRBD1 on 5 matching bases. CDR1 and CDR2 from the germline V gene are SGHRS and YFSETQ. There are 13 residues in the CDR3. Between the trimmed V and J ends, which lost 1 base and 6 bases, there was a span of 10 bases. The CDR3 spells CASSLLLGAEAFF. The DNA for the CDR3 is TGCGCCAGCAGCTTGTTATTAGGGGCTGAAGCTTTCTTT.

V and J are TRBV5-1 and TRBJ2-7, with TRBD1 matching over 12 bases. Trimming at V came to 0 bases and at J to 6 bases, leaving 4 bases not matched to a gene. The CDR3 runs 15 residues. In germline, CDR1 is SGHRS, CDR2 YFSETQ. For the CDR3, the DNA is TGCGCCAGCAGCTTGGGAGGGACAGGGGGCATCGAGCAGTACTTC. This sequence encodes CASSLGGTGGIEQYF.